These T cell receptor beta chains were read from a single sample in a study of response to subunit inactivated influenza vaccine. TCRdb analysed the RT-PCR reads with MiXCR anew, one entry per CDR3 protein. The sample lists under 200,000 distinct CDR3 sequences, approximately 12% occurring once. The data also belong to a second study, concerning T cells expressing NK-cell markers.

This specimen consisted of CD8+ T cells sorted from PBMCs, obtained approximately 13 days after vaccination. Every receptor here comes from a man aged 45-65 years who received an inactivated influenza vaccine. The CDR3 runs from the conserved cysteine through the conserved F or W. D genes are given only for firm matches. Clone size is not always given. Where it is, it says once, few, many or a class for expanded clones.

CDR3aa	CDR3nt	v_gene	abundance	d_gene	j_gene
CASSEIFRDIGQYF	TGTGCCAGCAGTGAAATATTTAGGGACATCGGGCAGTACTTC	TRBV2	NA	NA	TRBJ2-7
CASSLEQYGLSSYNEQFF	TGTGCCAGCAGCTTAGAACAGTACGGGCTAAGCTCCTACAATGAGCAGTTCTTC	TRBV7-8	few	NA	TRBJ2-1
CASSLSTHQPQHF	TGTGCCAGCAGTTTGAGTACCCATCAGCCCCAGCATTTT	TRBV12-3/TRBV12-4	NA	NA	TRBJ1-5
CASRRTSESTDTQYF	TGCGCCAGCAGACGAACGAGCGAGAGCACAGATACGCAGTATTTT	TRBV10-2	few	NA	TRBJ2-3
CASSQVTGTEAFF	TGCGCCAGCAGCCAAGTGACAGGCACTGAAGCTTTCTTT	TRBV4-1	NA	NA	TRBJ1-1
CASSSNPTGGIYEQYF	TGTGCCAGCAGTTCCAACCCAACGGGCGGCATTTACGAGCAGTACTTC	TRBV9	NA	NA	TRBJ2-7
CASGIMNTEAFF	TGTGCCAGTGGGATCATGAACACTGAAGCTTTCTTT	TRBV12-3/TRBV12-4	few	NA	TRBJ1-1
CSTSRTPYNEQFF	TGCAGCACCTCCCGGACTCCCTACAATGAGCAGTTCTTC	TRBV29-1	NA	NA	TRBJ2-1
CASSIVGMNTGELFF	TGTGCCAGTAGTATTGTAGGCATGAACACCGGGGAGCTGTTTTTT	TRBV19	few	NA	TRBJ2-2
CASSYWGGTGYNEQFF	TGTGCCAGCAGTTATTGGGGCGGGACAGGTTACAATGAGCAGTTCTTC	TRBV6-5	NA	TRBD1	TRBJ2-1
CASSFSGGAYNEQFF	TGTGCCAGCAGCTTTTCAGGGGGCGCCTACAATGAGCAGTTCTTC	TRBV7-9	NA	TRBD1	TRBJ2-1
CASSLVALAGPESSYNEQFF	TGTGCCAGCAGCTTAGTTGCACTAGCGGGACCAGAGAGCTCCTACAATGAGCAGTTCTTC	TRBV7-8	few	TRBD2	TRBJ2-1
CASSDSPANSPLHF	TGTGCCAGCAGCGACAGCCCGGCAAATTCACCCCTCCACTTT	TRBV7-9	few	NA	TRBJ1-6
CASRDMAEAFF	TGTGCCAGCAGGGACATGGCTGAAGCTTTCTTT	TRBV5-8	few	NA	TRBJ1-1
CSVDPRDNEQFF	TGCAGCGTTGACCCCCGCGACAATGAGCAGTTCTTC	TRBV29-1	few	NA	TRBJ2-1
CASSRSGTTYEQYF	TGTGCCAGCAGCCGGTCCGGGACAACCTACGAGCAGTACTTC	TRBV5-8	few	NA	TRBJ2-7
CASSQYSRDRNYGYTF	TGTGCCAGCAGTCAATACAGCCGGGACAGGAACTATGGCTACACCTTC	TRBV6-1	NA	TRBD1	TRBJ1-2
CASSLADLAGGFWEQFF	TGTGCCAGCAGCTTAGCCGATCTAGCGGGAGGATTCTGGGAGCAGTTCTTC	TRBV11-1	few	TRBD2	TRBJ2-1
CASSEWGGIETQYF	TGTGCCAGCAGCGAATGGGGGGGGATAGAGACCCAGTACTTC	TRBV11-2	NA	TRBD2	TRBJ2-5
CASSPWGGGYEQYF	TGCGCCAGCAGCCCTTGGGGAGGGGGCTACGAGCAGTACTTC	TRBV4-1	many	NA	TRBJ2-7
CASRDRETQYF	TGTGCCAGCAGGGACAGAGAGACCCAGTACTTC	TRBV12-3/TRBV12-4	few	NA	TRBJ2-5
CASSLQTGLAGAADTQYF	TGTGCCAGCAGCCTACAGACTGGCCTAGCGGGGGCCGCAGATACGCAGTATTTT	TRBV3-1	many	TRBD2	TRBJ2-3
CASSLRDWTGELFF	TGTGCCAGCAGCCTACGGGACTGGACCGGGGAGCTGTTTTTT	TRBV7-9	NA	NA	TRBJ2-2
CASRWGTGELFF	TGTGCCAGTAGGTGGGGGACCGGGGAGCTGTTTTTT	TRBV19	few	NA	TRBJ2-2
CASSAGTGILKTQYF	TGTGCCAGCAGCGCCGGGACAGGGATTTTAAAGACCCAGTACTTC	TRBV5-6	many	TRBD1	TRBJ2-5
CASGAGTGAQYGYTF	TGTGCCAGCGGCGCCGGGACAGGAGCCCAATATGGCTACACCTTC	TRBV28	NA	TRBD1	TRBJ1-2
CASSPDFRVDEQYF	TGTGCCAGCAGCCCGGATTTCAGGGTTGACGAGCAGTACTTC	TRBV7-6	NA	NA	TRBJ2-7
CASSPDAGGSHNEQFF	TGCGCCAGCAGCCCAGACGCGGGGGGGTCCCACAATGAGCAGTTCTTC	TRBV4-3	NA	TRBD2	TRBJ2-1
CSVVGGSYEQYF	TGCAGCGTTGTAGGAGGATCCTACGAGCAGTACTTC	TRBV29-1	many	NA	TRBJ2-7
CASSLVSGDEQFF	TGCGCCAGCAGCTTGGTTTCGGGGGATGAGCAGTTCTTC	TRBV5-1	few	NA	TRBJ2-1
CASSYTSSGSLYSYEQYF	TGTGCCAGCAGTTACACGAGTTCCGGGAGCTTATATTCCTACGAGCAGTACTTC	TRBV6-5	NA	NA	TRBJ2-7
CASSLLPKSSYNEQFF	TGTGCCAGCAGCTTGCTCCCGAAGAGCTCCTACAATGAGCAGTTCTTC	TRBV7-8	NA	NA	TRBJ2-1
CAISEMGPSVGYEQYF	TGTGCCATCAGTGAAATGGGACCGTCTGTCGGTTACGAGCAGTACTTC	TRBV10-3	few	NA	TRBJ2-7
CASSQYKGADSYEQYF	TGCGCCAGCAGCCAATATAAGGGGGCCGACTCCTACGAGCAGTACTTC	TRBV4-3	many	TRBD1	TRBJ2-7
CASKLGLEGTQYF	TGTGCCAGCAAATTGGGACTAGAGGGGACCCAGTACTTC	TRBV7-9	NA	TRBD2	TRBJ2-5
CASSIRGWGYYNEQFF	TGTGCCAGTAGTATACGCGGGTGGGGTTACTACAATGAGCAGTTCTTC	TRBV19	few	NA	TRBJ2-1